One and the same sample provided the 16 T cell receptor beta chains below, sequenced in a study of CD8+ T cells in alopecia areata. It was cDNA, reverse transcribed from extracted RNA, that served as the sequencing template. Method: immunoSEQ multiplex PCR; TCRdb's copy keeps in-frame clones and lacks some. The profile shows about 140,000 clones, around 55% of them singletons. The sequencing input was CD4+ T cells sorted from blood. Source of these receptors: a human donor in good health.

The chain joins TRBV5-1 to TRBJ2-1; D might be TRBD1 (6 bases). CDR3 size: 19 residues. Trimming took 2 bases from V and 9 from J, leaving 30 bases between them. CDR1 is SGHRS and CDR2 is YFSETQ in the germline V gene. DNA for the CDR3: TGCGCCAGCAGCTTTTCTAGAGCGTTAACCGGGACACCTAACCTTGAGCAGTTCTTC. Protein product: CASSFSRALTGTPNLEQFF.

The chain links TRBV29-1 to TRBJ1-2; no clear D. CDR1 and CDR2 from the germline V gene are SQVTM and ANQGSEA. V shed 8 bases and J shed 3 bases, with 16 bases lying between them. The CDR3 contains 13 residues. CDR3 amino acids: CSSFWAGDYGYTF. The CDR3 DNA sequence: TGCAGCTCTTTCTGGGCAGGAGACTATGGCTACACCTTC.

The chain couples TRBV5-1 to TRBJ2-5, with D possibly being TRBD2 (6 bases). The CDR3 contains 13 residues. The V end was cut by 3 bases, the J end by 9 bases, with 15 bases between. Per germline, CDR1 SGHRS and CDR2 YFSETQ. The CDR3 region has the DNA TGCGCCAGCAGCTCCGGAGGGCCAAAGGCCCAGTACTTC. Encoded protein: CASSSGGPKAQYF.

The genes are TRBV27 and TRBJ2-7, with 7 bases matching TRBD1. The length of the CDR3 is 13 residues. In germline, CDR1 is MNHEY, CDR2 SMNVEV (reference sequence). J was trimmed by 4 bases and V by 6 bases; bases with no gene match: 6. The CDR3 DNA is TGTGCCAGCAGCCGGGGACAGATTTACGAGCAGTACTTC. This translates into CASSRGQIYEQYF.

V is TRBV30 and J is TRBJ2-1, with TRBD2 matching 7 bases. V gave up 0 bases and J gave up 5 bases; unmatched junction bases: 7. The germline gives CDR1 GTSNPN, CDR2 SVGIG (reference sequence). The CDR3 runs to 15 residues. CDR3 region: CAWSVSLAVNNEQFF. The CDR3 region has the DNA TGTGCCTGGAGTGTAAGTCTAGCGGTAAACAATGAGCAGTTCTTC.

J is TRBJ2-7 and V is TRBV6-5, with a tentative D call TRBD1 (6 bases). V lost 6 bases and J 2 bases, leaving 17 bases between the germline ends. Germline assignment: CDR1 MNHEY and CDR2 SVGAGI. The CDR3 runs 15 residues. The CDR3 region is CASRETGSWAYEQYF. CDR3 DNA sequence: TGTGCCAGCAGGGAAACAGGGTCGTGGGCCTACGAGCAGTACTTC.

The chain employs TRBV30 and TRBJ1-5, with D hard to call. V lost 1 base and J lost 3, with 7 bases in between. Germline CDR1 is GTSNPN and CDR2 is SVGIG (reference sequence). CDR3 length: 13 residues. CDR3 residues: CAWSGTVNQPQHF. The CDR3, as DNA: TGTGCCTGGAGTGGGACTGTCAATCAGCCCCAGCATTTT.

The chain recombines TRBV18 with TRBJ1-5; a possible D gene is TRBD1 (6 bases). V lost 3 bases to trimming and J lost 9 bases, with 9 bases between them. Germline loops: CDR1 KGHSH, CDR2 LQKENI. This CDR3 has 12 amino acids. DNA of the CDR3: TGTGCCAGCTCACCGGGGGGGGCGCCCCAGCATTTT. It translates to CASSPGGAPQHF.

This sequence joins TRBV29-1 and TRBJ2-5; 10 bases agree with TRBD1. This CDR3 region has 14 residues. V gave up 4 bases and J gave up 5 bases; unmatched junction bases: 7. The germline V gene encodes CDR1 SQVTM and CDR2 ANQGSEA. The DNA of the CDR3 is TGCAGCGTTGGGGGACAGGGGCGAGGGGAGACCCAGTACTTC. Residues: CSVGGQGRGETQYF.

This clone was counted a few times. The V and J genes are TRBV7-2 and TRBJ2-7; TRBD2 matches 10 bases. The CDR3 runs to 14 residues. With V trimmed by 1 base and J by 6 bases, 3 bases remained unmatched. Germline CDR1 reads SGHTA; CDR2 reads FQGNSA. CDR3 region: CASSLVPSGSEQYF. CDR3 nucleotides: TGTGCCAGCAGCTTAGTTCCTAGCGGGAGCGAGCAGTACTTC.

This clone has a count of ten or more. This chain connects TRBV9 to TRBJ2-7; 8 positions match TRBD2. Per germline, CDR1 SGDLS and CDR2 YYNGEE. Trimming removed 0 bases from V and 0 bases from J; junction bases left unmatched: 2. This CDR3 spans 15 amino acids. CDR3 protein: CASSVGLAGSYEQYF. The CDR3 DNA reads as TGTGCCAGCAGCGTAGGCCTAGCGGGCTCCTACGAGCAGTACTTC.

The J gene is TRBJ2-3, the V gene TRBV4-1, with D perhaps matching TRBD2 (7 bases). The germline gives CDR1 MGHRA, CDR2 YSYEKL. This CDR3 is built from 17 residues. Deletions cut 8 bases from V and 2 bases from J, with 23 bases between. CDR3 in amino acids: CASSRGAVASNTDTQYF. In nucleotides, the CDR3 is TGCGCCAGCTCCCGGGGGGCCGTAGCGAGCAACACAGATACGCAGTATTTT.

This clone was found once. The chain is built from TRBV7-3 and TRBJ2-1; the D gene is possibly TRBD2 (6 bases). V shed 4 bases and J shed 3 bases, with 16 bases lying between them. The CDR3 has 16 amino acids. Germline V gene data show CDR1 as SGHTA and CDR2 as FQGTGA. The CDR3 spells CASSSVVGSFYNEQFF. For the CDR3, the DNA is TGTGCCAGCAGCTCCGTAGTCGGGAGTTTCTACAATGAGCAGTTCTTC.

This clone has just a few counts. The CDR3 region is CASSYNDEQYF. The CDR3 region has the DNA TGTGCCAGCAGTTACAACGACGAGCAGTACTTC. V usage is TRBV6-5 and J usage is TRBJ2-7; no firm D call. Germline lookup yields CDR1 MNHEY and CDR2 SVGAGI. This CDR3 is 11 amino acids long. V shed 2 bases and J shed 5 bases, with 4 bases lying between them.

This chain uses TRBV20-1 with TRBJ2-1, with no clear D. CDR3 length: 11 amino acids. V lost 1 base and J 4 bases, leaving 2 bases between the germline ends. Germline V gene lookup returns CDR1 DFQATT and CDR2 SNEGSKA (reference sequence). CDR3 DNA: TGCAGTGCTAGAGTTTACAATGAGCAGTTCTTC. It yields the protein CSARVYNEQFF.

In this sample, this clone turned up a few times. CDR3 DNA: TGCAGCGTTGATCATTCGGGAGAGACCCAGTACTTC. Translated, it gives CSVDHSGETQYF. V and J are TRBV29-1 and TRBJ2-5; D not certain. Trimming pared 3 bases from V and 4 bases from J, leaving 9 bases between. CDR3 size: 12 residues. The V gene's germline CDR1 is SQVTM and CDR2 ANQGSEA.